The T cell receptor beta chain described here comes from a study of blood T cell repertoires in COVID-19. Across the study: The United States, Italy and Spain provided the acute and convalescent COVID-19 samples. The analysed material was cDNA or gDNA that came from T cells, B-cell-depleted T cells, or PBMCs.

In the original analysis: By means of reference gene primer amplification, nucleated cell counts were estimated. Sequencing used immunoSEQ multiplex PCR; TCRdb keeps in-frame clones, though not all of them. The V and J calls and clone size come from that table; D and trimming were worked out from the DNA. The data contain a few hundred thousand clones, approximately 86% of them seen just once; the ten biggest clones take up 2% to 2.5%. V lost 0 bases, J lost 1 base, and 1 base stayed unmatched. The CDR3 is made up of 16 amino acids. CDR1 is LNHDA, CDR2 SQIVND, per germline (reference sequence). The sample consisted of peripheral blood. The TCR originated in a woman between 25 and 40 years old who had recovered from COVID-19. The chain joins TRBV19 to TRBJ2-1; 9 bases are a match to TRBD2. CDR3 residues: CASSIDSGRSYNEQFF. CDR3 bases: TGTGCCAGTAGTATAGACAGCGGGAGGTCCTACAATGAGCAGTTCTTC.